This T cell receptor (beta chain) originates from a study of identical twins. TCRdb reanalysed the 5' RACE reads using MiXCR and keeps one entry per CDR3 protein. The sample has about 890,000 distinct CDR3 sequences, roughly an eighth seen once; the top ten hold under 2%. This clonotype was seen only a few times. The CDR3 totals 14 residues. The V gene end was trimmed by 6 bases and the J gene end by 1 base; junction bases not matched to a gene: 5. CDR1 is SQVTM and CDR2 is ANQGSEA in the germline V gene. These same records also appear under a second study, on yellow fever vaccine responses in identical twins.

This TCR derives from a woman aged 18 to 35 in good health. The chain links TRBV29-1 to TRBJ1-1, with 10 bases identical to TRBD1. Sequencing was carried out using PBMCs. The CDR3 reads CSVDRGLRNTEAFF. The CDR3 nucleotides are TGCAGCGTCGACAGGGGGCTTAGGAACACTGAAGCTTTCTTT.